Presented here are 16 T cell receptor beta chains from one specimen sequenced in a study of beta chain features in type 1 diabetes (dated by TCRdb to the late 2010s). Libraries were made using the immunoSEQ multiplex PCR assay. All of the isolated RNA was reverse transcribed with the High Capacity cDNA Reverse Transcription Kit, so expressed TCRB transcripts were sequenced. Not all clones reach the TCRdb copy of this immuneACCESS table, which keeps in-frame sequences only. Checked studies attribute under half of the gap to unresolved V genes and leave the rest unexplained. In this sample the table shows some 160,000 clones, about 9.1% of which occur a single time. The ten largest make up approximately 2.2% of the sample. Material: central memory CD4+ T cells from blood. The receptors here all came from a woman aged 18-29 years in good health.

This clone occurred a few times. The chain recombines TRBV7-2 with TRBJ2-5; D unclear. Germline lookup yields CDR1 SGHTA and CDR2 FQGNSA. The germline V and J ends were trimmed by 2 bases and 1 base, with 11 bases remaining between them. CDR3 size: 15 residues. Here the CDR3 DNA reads TGTGCCAGCAGCTTAATGGGCGCCAGCCAAGAGACCCAGTACTTC. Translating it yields CASSLMGASQETQYF.

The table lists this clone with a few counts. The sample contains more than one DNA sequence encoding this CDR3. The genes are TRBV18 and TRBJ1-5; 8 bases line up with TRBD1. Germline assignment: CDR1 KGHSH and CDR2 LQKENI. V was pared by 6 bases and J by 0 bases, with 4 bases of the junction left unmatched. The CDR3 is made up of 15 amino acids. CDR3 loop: CASSLGQDSNQPQHF. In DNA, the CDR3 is TGTGCCAGCTCCCTGGGACAGGATAGCAATCAGCCCCAGCATTTT.

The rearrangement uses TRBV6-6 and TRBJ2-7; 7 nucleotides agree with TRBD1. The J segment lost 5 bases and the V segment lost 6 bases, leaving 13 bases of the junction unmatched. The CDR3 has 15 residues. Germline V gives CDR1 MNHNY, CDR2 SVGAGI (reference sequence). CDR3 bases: TGTGCCAGCAGAGGAAAACAGGGGATCCTACACGAGCAGTACTTC. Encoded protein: CASRGKQGILHEQYF.

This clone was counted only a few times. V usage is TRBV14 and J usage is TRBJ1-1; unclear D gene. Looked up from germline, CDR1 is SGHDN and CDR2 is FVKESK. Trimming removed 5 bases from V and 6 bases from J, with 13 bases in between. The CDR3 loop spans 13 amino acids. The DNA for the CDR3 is TGTGCCAGCAGCGTAAACGAGGGCGCTGAAGCTTTCTTT. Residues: CASSVNEGAEAFF.

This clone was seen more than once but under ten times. DNA of the CDR3: TGTGCCAGCAGCCCCCCGGGACAGGCCTACAATGAGCAGTTCTTC. Its protein product is CASSPPGQAYNEQFF. The chain combines TRBV11-2 with TRBJ2-1, with TRBD1 matching over 8 bases. CDR3 size: 15 residues. CDR1 SGHAT and CDR2 FQNNGV come from the germline V gene. Trimming removed 5 bases from V and 2 bases from J; junction bases left unmatched: 5. The full variable domain, in which reference TRBV11-2 and TRBJ2-1 provide the parts outside the CDR3, is EAGVAQSPRYKIIEKRQSVAFWCNPISGHATLYWYQQILGQGPKLLIQFQNNGVVDDSQLPKDRFSAERLKGVDSTLKIQPAKLEDSAVYLCASSPPGQAYNEQFFGPGTRLTVL.

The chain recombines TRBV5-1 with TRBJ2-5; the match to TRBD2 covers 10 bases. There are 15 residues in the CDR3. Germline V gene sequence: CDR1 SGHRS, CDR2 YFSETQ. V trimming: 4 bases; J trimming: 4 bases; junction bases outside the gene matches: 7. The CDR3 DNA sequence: TGCGCCAGCAGCCGGACCATAGCGGGGGGAGAGACCCAGTACTTC. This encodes CASSRTIAGGETQYF.

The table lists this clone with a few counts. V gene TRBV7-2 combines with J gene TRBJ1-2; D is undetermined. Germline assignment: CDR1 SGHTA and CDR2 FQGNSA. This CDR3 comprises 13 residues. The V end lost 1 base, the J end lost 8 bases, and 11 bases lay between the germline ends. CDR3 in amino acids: CASSLVATEGYTF. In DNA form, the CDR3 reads TGTGCCAGCAGCTTAGTAGCGACGGAGGGCTACACCTTC.

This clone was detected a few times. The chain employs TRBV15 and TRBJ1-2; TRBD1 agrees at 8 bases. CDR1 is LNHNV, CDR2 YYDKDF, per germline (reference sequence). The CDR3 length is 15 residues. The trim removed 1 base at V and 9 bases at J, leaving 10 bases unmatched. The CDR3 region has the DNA TGTGCCACCAGCAGAGGGACAGGGACTCTCGTTAGCTACACCTTC. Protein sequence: CATSRGTGTLVSYTF. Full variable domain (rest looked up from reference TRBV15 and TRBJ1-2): DAMVIQNPRYQVTQFGKPVTLSCSQTLNHNVMYWYQQKSSQAPKLLFHYYDKDFNNEADTPDNFQSRRPNTSFCFLDIRSPGLGDTAMYLCATSRGTGTLVSYTFGSGTRLTVV.

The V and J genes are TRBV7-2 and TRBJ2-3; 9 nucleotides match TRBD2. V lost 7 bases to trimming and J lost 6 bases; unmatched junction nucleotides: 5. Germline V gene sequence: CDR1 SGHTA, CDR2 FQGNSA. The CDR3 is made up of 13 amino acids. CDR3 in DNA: TGTGCCAGCAATCTAGCGGGAACCGATACGCAGTATTTT. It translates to CASNLAGTDTQYF.

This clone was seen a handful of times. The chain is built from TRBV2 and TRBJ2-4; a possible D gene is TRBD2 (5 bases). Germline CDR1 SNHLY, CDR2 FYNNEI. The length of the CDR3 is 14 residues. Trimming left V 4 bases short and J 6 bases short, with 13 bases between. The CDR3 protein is CASSVLGQLNIQYF. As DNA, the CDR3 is TGTGCCAGCAGTGTACTAGGCCAGTTAAACATTCAGTACTTC.

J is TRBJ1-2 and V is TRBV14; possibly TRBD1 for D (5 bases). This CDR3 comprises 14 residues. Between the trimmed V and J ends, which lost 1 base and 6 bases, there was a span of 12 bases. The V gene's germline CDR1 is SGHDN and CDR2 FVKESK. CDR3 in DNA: TGTGCCAGCAGCCAAGTCTCCAGGGAGGATGGCTACACCTTC. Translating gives CASSQVSREDGYTF. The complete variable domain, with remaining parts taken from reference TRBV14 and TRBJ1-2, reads EAGVTQFPSHSVIEKGQTVTLRCDPISGHDNLYWYRRVMGKEIKFLLHFVKESKQDESGMPNNRFLAERTGGTYSTLKVQPAELEDSGVYFCASSQVSREDGYTFGSGTRLTVV.

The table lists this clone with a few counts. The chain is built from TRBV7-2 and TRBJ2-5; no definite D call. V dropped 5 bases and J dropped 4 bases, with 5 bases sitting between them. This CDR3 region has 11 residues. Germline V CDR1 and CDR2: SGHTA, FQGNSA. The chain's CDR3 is CASSPGETQYF. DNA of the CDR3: TGTGCCAGCAGCCCCGGAGAGACCCAGTACTTC.

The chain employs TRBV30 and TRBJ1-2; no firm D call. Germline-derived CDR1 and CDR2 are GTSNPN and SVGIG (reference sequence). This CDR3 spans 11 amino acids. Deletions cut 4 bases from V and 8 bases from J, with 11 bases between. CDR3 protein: CAWKEGKGYTF. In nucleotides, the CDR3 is TGTGCCTGGAAGGAGGGTAAAGGCTACACCTTC.

The CDR3, as DNA: TGTGCCAGCAGTTTATTCGGGGGGACCCAAGAGACCCAGTACTTC. This encodes CASSLFGGTQETQYF. The V gene is TRBV27, the J gene TRBJ2-5; 7 nucleotides agree with TRBD2. V dropped 1 base and J dropped 1; count of bases not matched to a gene: 3. This CDR3 has 15 residues. Germline-derived CDR1 and CDR2 are MNHEY and SMNVEV (reference sequence).

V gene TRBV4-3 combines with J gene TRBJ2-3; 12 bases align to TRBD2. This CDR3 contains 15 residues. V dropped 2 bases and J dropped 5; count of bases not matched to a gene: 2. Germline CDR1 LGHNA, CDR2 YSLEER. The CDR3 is CASSQTLAGGDTQYF. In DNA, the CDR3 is TGCGCCAGCAGCCAAACACTAGCGGGGGGAGATACGCAGTATTTT.

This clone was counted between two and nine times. In DNA form, the CDR3 reads TGTGCCATCAGTGAGCTTCGGGAGGCCACTGAAGCTTTCTTT. It translates to CAISELREATEAFF. V usage is TRBV10-3 and J usage is TRBJ1-1; D call uncertain. Trimming took 2 bases from V and 4 from J, leaving 11 bases between them. The CDR3 loop spans 14 amino acids. CDR1 ENHRY and CDR2 SYGVKD come from the germline V gene.